This TCR beta chain was recovered during a study of blood T cells in healthy people across ages (dated by TCRdb to between 2014 and 2017). Regarding the complete study: In model experiments, template switching captured roughly one uniquely barcoded TCR beta cDNA molecule for every two T cells. To track age-related changes in TCR beta repertoire diversity, the study relied on deep sequencing normalized with unique cDNA molecular identifiers. Four age groups were formed from the donors: young (average 16 years), middle-aged (approximately 39), aged (roughly 56) and long-lived (more than 75). For two donors (one aged 18 to 30 and one aged 80 or older), the study analyzed two additional independent replicas of 1 million unique cDNA reads from the same blood draw.

What the authors observed across the whole study: Observed TCR beta diversity per million T cells fell roughly linearly with age, and a significant reduction was already apparent by age approximately 40. Because profiling used bulk unsorted PBMCs, naive and antigen-experienced compartments could not be compared conclusively. There was a strong correlation between observed TCR beta diversity and the percentage of naive T cells measured by flow cytometry. The long-lived group showed more naive CD4+ T cells, fewer expanded clones and increased TCR diversity than the aged group, suggesting age selection. Estimates of total diversity based on one million sequenced T cells were regarded as lower bounds and as underestimates. Because the CMV infection status of the donors was unknown, age-related changes in expanded clonotypes may potentially have been confounded.

The donors were 40 or so Caucasian individuals from Russia, aged 6 to 90 years, who were systemically healthy. Each donor gave around 9.8 milliliters of peripheral blood, collected into EDTA-treated Vacutainer tubes. Ficoll-Paque density-gradient centrifugation was used to isolate PBMCs, with at least 7 million per sample. Total RNA, at least 6 micrograms per sample, was extracted from PBMCs with Trizol reagent. For every donor, flow cytometry on a PBMC aliquot measured the percentage of naive CD45RAhigh/CD27high T cells. Libraries were made using 5' RACE. The data were produced on an Illumina HiSeq 2500. A second roughly 7 to 11 cycle PCR used a sample-barcoded 5' primer and a J-beta primer mix. A template-switch 5' adaptor carrying 12 random nucleotides introduced a unique molecular identifier onto each TCR beta cDNA molecule. Each sample yielded at least 3 million CDR3-containing paired-end reads. All of the RNA was converted into first-strand cDNA using the Mint cDNA synthesis kit, with a TRBC-specific oligonucleotide serving as the primer. Following uracil-DNA glycosylase treatment, all cDNA underwent a first 18-cycle PCR with the universal primers M1SS and BC2_uni_R. The authors' pipeline ran thus. For normalization, 1 million high-quality reads were randomly selected from each sample, with every read carrying a distinct molecular identifier. Instead of being binned into consensus sequences, reads that shared molecular identifiers were thrown out. MiTCR, set to a Q25 quality threshold and the strictest error-elimination algorithm, was used for CDR3 identification, clonotype clustering and error correction. A nonparametric unseen species model with Euler transformation was used to estimate lower-bound total TCR beta diversity. The public reads were run again by TCRdb, first through fastp at Q25 and then through MiXCR, and only productive beta chains were kept. When rows share a CDR3 protein, they turn into one entry using the most common DNA and genes. These V and J calls derive from TCRdb rather than the authors' analysis. The sample profile shows over 450,000 distinct CDR3 sequences; around 24% of them were found once. The top ten hold around 10% of the sample.

The germline V gene provides CDR1 MNHNS and CDR2 SASEGT. Trimming removed 6 bases from V and 1 base from J; the gene matches leave 16 bases unexplained. The CDR3 sequence holds 19 residues, the cysteine and phenylalanine included. The retained sequence is limited to the CDR3, 57 bases, with the frame set at the first base. As concerns this clonotype: Its antigen remains unidentified. No qualities accompany the bases; no much larger clone lies one base away.

These same data were also listed under a study on T cells of mothers and their children. In that second paper, the authors write: The donors were nine systemically healthy Caucasian individuals, made up of three mothers and their six children. cDNA synthesis consumed the entire amount of extracted RNA, loaded at around 1.5 ug RNA in each 15 ul reaction. In the second PCR, sample barcodes and 2-4 random nucleotides were introduced via the M1S primer. Over 9.5 million TCR beta CDR3 reads were obtained for each mother, and millions of reads were obtained for each child. In both related and unrelated pairs, thymic selection shapes the output of TCR recombination in a similar way, with inherited differences having only a minor effect. Normalized repertoire overlap in related mother-child pairs was always slightly higher than in unrelated mother-child pairs, but the difference was never significant. Persistent microchimeric T cell clones were not detected, at a sensitivity of about 90 clones per million clonotypes. The study used deep NGS to compare TCR beta repertoires of mothers and children, seeking features distinguishing related mother-child pairs from unrelated individuals. The mean age was around 40 +/- 4 years for the mothers and about 12 +/- 4 years for the children. After adapter ligation was performed with NEBNext reagents, the libraries were sequenced on an Illumina HiSeq 2000 with 100+100 nt paired-end reads. To prevent cross-contamination, the mother and child libraries were prepared a month apart and were sequenced in separate runs. For each donor, somewhere between roughly 450,000 and 2,000,000 distinct TCR beta clonotypes were identified. Naive TCR beta clonotypes were estimated from low-frequency clonotypes matched to each donor's FACS-determined naive share, without sorting.

Material: blood. This receptor was taken from a boy aged 5-17 years in good health. The V and J segments used are TRBV6-1 and TRBJ2-7; TRBD2 aligns with 12 central bases. In nucleotides, the sequence is TGTGCCAGCAGCCTCGGACTAGCGGGATTCCGGAATGGATCCTACGAGCAGTACTTC. This yields the protein CASSLGLAGFRNGSYEQYF.